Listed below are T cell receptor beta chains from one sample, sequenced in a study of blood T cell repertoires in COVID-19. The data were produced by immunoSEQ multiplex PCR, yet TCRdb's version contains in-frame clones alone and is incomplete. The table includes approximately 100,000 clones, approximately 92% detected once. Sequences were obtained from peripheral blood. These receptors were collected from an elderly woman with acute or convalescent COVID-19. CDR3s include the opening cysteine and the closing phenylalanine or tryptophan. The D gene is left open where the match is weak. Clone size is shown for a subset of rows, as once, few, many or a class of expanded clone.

cdr3_nt: TGTGCCACCAGATCGACAGGGGGCGAGCAGTACTTC
cdr3_aa: CATRSTGGEQYF
v_call: TRBV24-1
clone_size: -
d_call: TRBD1
j_call: TRBJ2-7

cdr3_nt: TGTGCCAGCAGCCCCCGGGGGGGCGTAGGGAACACTGAAGCTTTCTTT
cdr3_aa: CASSPRGGVGNTEAFF
v_call: TRBV7-9
clone_size: -
d_call: -
j_call: TRBJ1-1

cdr3_nt: TGTGCCAGCAGCCCGGGACAGATGTATGGCTACACCTTC
cdr3_aa: CASSPGQMYGYTF
v_call: TRBV5-4
clone_size: once
d_call: TRBD1
j_call: TRBJ1-2

cdr3_nt: TGTGCCAGCAGCCGACCTCGACAGGACAGTAACTATGGCTACACCTTC
cdr3_aa: CASSRPRQDSNYGYTF
v_call: TRBV28
clone_size: few
d_call: -
j_call: TRBJ1-2

cdr3_nt: TGCGCCAGCAGCCGGGCCCAGGGGGAGACCCAGTACTTC
cdr3_aa: CASSRAQGETQYF
v_call: TRBV5-1
clone_size: -
d_call: -
j_call: TRBJ2-5

cdr3_nt: TGTGCCAGCAGCGCTTATGGCGAGGCCCTTAATTCACCCCTCCACTTT
cdr3_aa: CASSAYGEALNSPLHF
v_call: TRBV13
clone_size: -
d_call: -
j_call: TRBJ1-6

cdr3_nt: TGTGCCAGCAGCCAAGGCGGTTGGATATGGACCGGGGAGCTGTTTTTT
cdr3_aa: CASSQGGWIWTGELFF
v_call: TRBV14
clone_size: -
d_call: -
j_call: TRBJ2-2

cdr3_nt: TGTGCCAGCAGCTTAGAAGCGGGTTACAATGAGCAGTTCTTC
cdr3_aa: CASSLEAGYNEQFF
v_call: TRBV11-3
clone_size: -
d_call: -
j_call: TRBJ2-1

cdr3_nt: TGTGCCAGCGGACAGGGAGGAGGGGGCTACACCTTC
cdr3_aa: CASGQGGGGYTF
v_call: TRBV27
clone_size: -
d_call: TRBD1
j_call: TRBJ1-2

cdr3_nt: TGTGCCAGCAGTGAACCAGGGCAGAACACTGAAGCTTTCTTT
cdr3_aa: CASSEPGQNTEAFF
v_call: TRBV25-1
clone_size: many
d_call: -
j_call: TRBJ1-1

cdr3_nt: TGTGCCAGCAGCTCCGGGACTAGCCCGCAAGAGACCCAGTACTTC
cdr3_aa: CASSSGTSPQETQYF
v_call: TRBV11-3
clone_size: many
d_call: TRBD2
j_call: TRBJ2-5

cdr3_nt: TGTGCCAGTAGTATAACAGGGGCGCGGACTGAAGCTTTCTTT
cdr3_aa: CASSITGARTEAFF
v_call: TRBV19
clone_size: -
d_call: TRBD1
j_call: TRBJ1-1

cdr3_nt: TGCGCCAGCAGCAGGGGGACTAGCGGGGGCCAAGAGACCCAGTACTTC
cdr3_aa: CASSRGTSGGQETQYF
v_call: TRBV5-1
clone_size: once
d_call: TRBD2
j_call: TRBJ2-5

cdr3_nt: TGTGCCAGTAGTCCGGGGTTATCTGAAGCTTTCTTT
cdr3_aa: CASSPGLSEAFF
v_call: TRBV19
clone_size: -
d_call: -
j_call: TRBJ1-1

cdr3_nt: TGTGCCAGCAGCCAAGAATACTCGTACTACGAGCAGTACTTC
cdr3_aa: CASSQEYSYYEQYF
v_call: TRBV14
clone_size: once
d_call: -
j_call: TRBJ2-7

cdr3_nt: TGCGCCAGCAGCTCCGGACTAGCGGGGGGCGAGCAGTACTTC
cdr3_aa: CASSSGLAGGEQYF
v_call: TRBV5-1
clone_size: once
d_call: TRBD2
j_call: TRBJ2-7

cdr3_nt: TGTGCCAGCAGTTCCGAGGGGGGGCGGTCGGATGGCTACACCTTC
cdr3_aa: CASSSEGGRSDGYTF
v_call: TRBV6-6
clone_size: once
d_call: -
j_call: TRBJ1-2

cdr3_nt: TGTGCCAGCTCACCGCAGGGGACAGGGGGCTTCGCTTTCTTT
cdr3_aa: CASSPQGTGGFAFF
v_call: TRBV18
clone_size: once
d_call: TRBD1
j_call: TRBJ1-1

cdr3_nt: TGTGCCAGCAGCCAAGCAGGGGGTACTGAAGCTTTCTTT
cdr3_aa: CASSQAGGTEAFF
v_call: TRBV3-1/TRBV3-2
clone_size: -
d_call: TRBD1
j_call: TRBJ1-1

cdr3_nt: TGCGCCAGCAGGCACACAGTGTTGGACGAGCAGTACTTC
cdr3_aa: CASRHTVLDEQYF
v_call: TRBV4-1
clone_size: -
d_call: -
j_call: TRBJ2-7

cdr3_nt: TGTGCCAGCAGTGAAAATTTTCGCTACGAGCAGTACTTC
cdr3_aa: CASSENFRYEQYF
v_call: TRBV6-1
clone_size: -
d_call: -
j_call: TRBJ2-7

cdr3_nt: TGTGCCAGCAGCTTAGCTGCGGGGGGGCACGAGACCCAGTACTTC
cdr3_aa: CASSLAAGGHETQYF
v_call: TRBV7-6
clone_size: -
d_call: TRBD2
j_call: TRBJ2-5

cdr3_nt: TGTGCCAGCAGCCGAGGGCATAGGAACACTGAAGCTTTCTTT
cdr3_aa: CASSRGHRNTEAFF
v_call: TRBV28
clone_size: -
d_call: -
j_call: TRBJ1-1

cdr3_nt: TGTGCCAGCAGCCAAGGCGGGGGGGCAAGAGATACGCAGTATTTT
cdr3_aa: CASSQGGGARDTQYF
v_call: TRBV3-1/TRBV3-2
clone_size: -
d_call: TRBD2
j_call: TRBJ2-3

cdr3_nt: TGTGCCGCTCACAGGCGGGACGAAGGAAGAAACACCGGGGAGCTGTTTTTT
cdr3_aa: CAAHRRDEGRNTGELFF
v_call: TRBV11-2
clone_size: once
d_call: -
j_call: TRBJ2-2

cdr3_nt: TGCGCCAGCAGTGAAATAGGTAGCGGGGCCAGCAGGGATACGCAGTATTTT
cdr3_aa: CASSEIGSGASRDTQYF
v_call: TRBV10-1
clone_size: once
d_call: TRBD2
j_call: TRBJ2-3

cdr3_nt: TGTGCCAGCAGGGTCGGACAGGGAACTGTCGAAAAACTGTTTTTT
cdr3_aa: CASRVGQGTVEKLFF
v_call: TRBV6-5
clone_size: -
d_call: TRBD1
j_call: TRBJ1-4

cdr3_nt: TGTGCCAGCAGCCCGGGGACAGGGGTGGGCTACACCTTC
cdr3_aa: CASSPGTGVGYTF
v_call: TRBV7-2
clone_size: few
d_call: TRBD1
j_call: TRBJ1-2

cdr3_nt: TGTGCCAGCAGCTTAGTTGGGGGGAGGTCCTACGAGCAGTACTTC
cdr3_aa: CASSLVGGRSYEQYF
v_call: TRBV11-2
clone_size: -
d_call: -
j_call: TRBJ2-7

cdr3_nt: TGCGCCAGCAGCTGGGACAGGGGGGCCACTGAAGCTTTCTTT
cdr3_aa: CASSWDRGATEAFF
v_call: TRBV5-1
clone_size: -
d_call: TRBD1
j_call: TRBJ1-1

cdr3_nt: TGTGCCAGCAGGCGGACAGGCACAACTAACTATGGCTACACCTTC
cdr3_aa: CASRRTGTTNYGYTF
v_call: TRBV14
clone_size: few
d_call: TRBD1
j_call: TRBJ1-2

cdr3_nt: TGTGCCAGCTCAGCGGGAGTACAAGAGACCCAGTACTTC
cdr3_aa: CASSAGVQETQYF
v_call: TRBV18
clone_size: -
d_call: TRBD2
j_call: TRBJ2-5

cdr3_nt: TGTGACCCGACAGGACATTTCTCTGGAAACACCATATATTTT
cdr3_aa: CDPTGHFSGNTIYF
v_call: TRBV2
clone_size: -
d_call: -
j_call: TRBJ1-3

cdr3_nt: TGTGCCAGCACTTCAACAGGGCCCTTT
cdr3_aa: CASTSTGPF
v_call: TRBV7-9
clone_size: -
d_call: -
j_call: TRBJ2-3

cdr3_nt: TGTGCCAGCTCACCAAGGGTGGCACAGGGGGCCTACAATGAGCAGTTCTTC
cdr3_aa: CASSPRVAQGAYNEQFF
v_call: TRBV18
clone_size: -
d_call: TRBD1
j_call: TRBJ2-1

cdr3_nt: TGTGCCAGCAGGGTACAGGGATTCTCTGGAAACACCATATATTTT
cdr3_aa: CASRVQGFSGNTIYF
v_call: TRBV2
clone_size: -
d_call: -
j_call: TRBJ1-3

cdr3_nt: TGTGCCATCAGTGACCCCCTAAGGGAACTAGCGGGGGGGCAGTGGTTAGAAGAGACCCAGTACTTC
cdr3_aa: CAISDPLRELAGGQWLEETQYF
v_call: TRBV10-3
clone_size: -
d_call: TRBD2
j_call: TRBJ2-5

cdr3_nt: TGTGCCACCAGCAGAGAGGCGGCTATCTCCTACAATGAGCAGTTCTTC
cdr3_aa: CATSREAAISYNEQFF
v_call: TRBV15
clone_size: -
d_call: -
j_call: TRBJ2-1

cdr3_nt: TGTGCCAGCAGCAAAGTAAGCGGGCGGACCTACGAGCAGTACTTC
cdr3_aa: CASSKVSGRTYEQYF
v_call: TRBV21-1
clone_size: -
d_call: -
j_call: TRBJ2-7

cdr3_nt: TGCGCCAGCAGCCAAGACGGCCGGGACAGGGGATCTGGGCCGAATCAGCCCCAGCATTTT
cdr3_aa: CASSQDGRDRGSGPNQPQHF
v_call: TRBV4-1
clone_size: -
d_call: TRBD1
j_call: TRBJ1-5

cdr3_nt: TGTGCCAGCTCACTCCGCCGGGACAGGAGCAATCAGCCCCAGCATTTT
cdr3_aa: CASSLRRDRSNQPQHF
v_call: TRBV18
clone_size: -
d_call: TRBD1
j_call: TRBJ1-5

cdr3_nt: TGCGCCAGCAGGCAATTCCAGGGTATCAATGAGCAGTTCTTC
cdr3_aa: CASRQFQGINEQFF
v_call: TRBV5-1
clone_size: -
d_call: -
j_call: TRBJ2-1

cdr3_nt: TGTGCCATCAGTGACACCGGGACTAGCGGGGGACCCAGCACAGATACGCAGTATTTT
cdr3_aa: CAISDTGTSGGPSTDTQYF
v_call: TRBV10-3
clone_size: -
d_call: TRBD2
j_call: TRBJ2-3

cdr3_nt: TGTGCCAGCAGCAAGACAGGGGGCACCGGGGAGCTGTTTTTT
cdr3_aa: CASSKTGGTGELFF
v_call: TRBV7-9
clone_size: -
d_call: TRBD1
j_call: TRBJ2-2